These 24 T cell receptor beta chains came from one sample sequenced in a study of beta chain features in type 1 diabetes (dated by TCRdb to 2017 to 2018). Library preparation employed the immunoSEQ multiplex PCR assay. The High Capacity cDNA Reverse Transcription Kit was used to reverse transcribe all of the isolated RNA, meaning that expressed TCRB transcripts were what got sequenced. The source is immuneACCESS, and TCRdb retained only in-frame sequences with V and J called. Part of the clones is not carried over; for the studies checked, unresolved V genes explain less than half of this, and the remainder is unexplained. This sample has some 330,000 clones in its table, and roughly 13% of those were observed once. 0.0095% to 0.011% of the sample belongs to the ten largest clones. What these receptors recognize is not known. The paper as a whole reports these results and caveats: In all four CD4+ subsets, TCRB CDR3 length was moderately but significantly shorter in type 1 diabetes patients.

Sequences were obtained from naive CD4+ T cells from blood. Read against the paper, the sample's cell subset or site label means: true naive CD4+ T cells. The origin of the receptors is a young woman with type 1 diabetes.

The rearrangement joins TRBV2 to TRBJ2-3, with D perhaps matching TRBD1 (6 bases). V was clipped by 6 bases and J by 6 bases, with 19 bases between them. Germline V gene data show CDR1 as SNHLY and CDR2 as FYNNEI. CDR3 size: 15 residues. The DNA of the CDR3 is TGTGCCAGCAGGGTCGAGGGGGTACCCCTGGATACGCAGTATTTT. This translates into CASRVEGVPLDTQYF.

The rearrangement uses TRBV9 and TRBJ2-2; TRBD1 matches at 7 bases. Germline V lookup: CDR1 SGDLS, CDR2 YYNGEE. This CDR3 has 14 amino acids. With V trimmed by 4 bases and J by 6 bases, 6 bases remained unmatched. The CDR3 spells CASSLRTGPGELFF. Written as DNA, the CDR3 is TGTGCCAGCAGCCTCCGGACAGGACCCGGGGAGCTGTTTTTT.

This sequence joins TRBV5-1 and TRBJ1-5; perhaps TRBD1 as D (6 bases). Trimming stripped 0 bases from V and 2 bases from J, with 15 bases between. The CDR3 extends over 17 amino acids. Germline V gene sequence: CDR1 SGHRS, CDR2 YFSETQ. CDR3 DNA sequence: TGCGCCAGCAGCTTGGCGAGGACAGCCTGGGGCAATCAGCCCCAGCATTTT. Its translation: CASSLARTAWGNQPQHF.

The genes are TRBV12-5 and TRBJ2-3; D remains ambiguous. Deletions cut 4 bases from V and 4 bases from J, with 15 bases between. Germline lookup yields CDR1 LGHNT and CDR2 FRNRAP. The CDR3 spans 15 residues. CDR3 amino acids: CASGSWFAGPDTQYF. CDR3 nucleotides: TGTGCTAGTGGTTCGTGGTTTGCTGGCCCAGATACGCAGTATTTT.

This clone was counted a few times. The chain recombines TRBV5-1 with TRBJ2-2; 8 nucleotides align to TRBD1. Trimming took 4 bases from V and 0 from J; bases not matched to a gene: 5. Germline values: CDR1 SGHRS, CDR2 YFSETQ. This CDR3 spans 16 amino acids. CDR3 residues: CASSKDRVANTGELFF. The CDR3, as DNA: TGCGCCAGCAGCAAGGACAGGGTCGCGAACACCGGGGAGCTGTTTTTT.

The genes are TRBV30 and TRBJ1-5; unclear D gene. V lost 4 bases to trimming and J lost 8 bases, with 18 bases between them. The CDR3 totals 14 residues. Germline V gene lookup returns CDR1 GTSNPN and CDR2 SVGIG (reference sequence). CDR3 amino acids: CAWTGQATFEPQHF. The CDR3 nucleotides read TGTGCCTGGACCGGTCAAGCCACCTTTGAGCCCCAGCATTTT.

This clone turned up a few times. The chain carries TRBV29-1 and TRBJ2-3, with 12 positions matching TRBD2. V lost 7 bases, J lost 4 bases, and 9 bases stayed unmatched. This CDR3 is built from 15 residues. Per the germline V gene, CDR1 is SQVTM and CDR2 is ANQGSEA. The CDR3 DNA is TGCAGCGCCCGGGGTCCTAGCGGGAGGGCAGATACGCAGTATTTT. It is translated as CSARGPSGRADTQYF.

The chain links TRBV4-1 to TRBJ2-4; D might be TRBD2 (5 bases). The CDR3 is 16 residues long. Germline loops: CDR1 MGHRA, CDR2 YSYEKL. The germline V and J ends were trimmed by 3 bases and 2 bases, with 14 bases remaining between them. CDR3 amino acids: CASSHHPGNTKNIQYF. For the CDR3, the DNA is TGCGCCAGCAGCCACCACCCCGGGAATACCAAAAACATTCAGTACTTC.

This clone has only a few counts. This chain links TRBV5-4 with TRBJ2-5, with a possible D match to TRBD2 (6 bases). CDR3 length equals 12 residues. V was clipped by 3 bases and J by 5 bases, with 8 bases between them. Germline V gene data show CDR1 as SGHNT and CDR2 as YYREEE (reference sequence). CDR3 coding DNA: TGTGCCAGCAGCTGGGGGGTTGAGACCCAGTACTTC. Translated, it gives CASSWGVETQYF. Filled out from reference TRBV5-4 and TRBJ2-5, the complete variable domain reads ETGVTQSPTHLIKTRGQQVTLRCSSQSGHNTVSWYQQALGQGPQFIFQYYREEENGRGNFPPRFSGLQFPNYSSELNVNALELDDSALYLCASSWGVETQYFGPGTRLLVL.

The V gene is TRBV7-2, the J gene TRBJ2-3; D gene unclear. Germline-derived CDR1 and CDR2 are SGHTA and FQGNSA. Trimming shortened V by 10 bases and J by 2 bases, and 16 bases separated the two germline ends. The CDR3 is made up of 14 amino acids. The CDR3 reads CATPEFGFTDTQYF. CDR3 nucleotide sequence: TGTGCCACCCCCGAATTTGGCTTCACAGATACGCAGTATTTT. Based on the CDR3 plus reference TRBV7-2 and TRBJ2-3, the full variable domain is GAGVSQSPSNKVTEKGKDVELRCDPISGHTALYWYRQSLGQGLEFLIYFQGNSAPDKSGLPSDRFSAERTGGSVSTLTIQRTQQEDSAVYLCATPEFGFTDTQYFGPGTRLTVL.

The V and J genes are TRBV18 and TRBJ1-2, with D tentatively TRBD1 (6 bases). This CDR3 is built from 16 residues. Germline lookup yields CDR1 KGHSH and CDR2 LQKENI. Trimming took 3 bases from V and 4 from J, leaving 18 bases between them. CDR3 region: CASSPNSDSWVYGYTF. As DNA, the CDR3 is TGTGCCAGCTCACCGAACTCGGACAGTTGGGTCTATGGCTACACCTTC.

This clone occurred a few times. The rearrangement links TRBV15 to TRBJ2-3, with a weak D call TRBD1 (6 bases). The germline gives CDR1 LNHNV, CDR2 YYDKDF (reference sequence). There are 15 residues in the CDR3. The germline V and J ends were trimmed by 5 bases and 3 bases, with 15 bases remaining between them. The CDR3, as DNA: TGTGCCACCAGCGGAGCCCAGGGGTGGACAGATACGCAGTATTTT. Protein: CATSGAQGWTDTQYF.

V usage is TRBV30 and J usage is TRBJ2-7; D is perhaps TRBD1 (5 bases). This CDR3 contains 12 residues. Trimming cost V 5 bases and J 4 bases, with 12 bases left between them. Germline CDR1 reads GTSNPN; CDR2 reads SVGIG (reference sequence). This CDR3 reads CAWGGRAYEQYF. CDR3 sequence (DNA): TGTGCCTGGGGTGGCAGGGCTTACGAGCAGTACTTC.

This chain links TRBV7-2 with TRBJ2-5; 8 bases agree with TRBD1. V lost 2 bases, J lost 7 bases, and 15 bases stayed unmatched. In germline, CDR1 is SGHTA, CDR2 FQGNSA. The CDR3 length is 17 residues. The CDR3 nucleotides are TGTGCCAGCAGCTTACTCGACCCGGGACAGGTGGCGGTGACCCAGTACTTC. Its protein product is CASSLLDPGQVAVTQYF. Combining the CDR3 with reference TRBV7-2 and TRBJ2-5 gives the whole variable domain GAGVSQSPSNKVTEKGKDVELRCDPISGHTALYWYRQSLGQGLEFLIYFQGNSAPDKSGLPSDRFSAERTGGSVSTLTIQRTQQEDSAVYLCASSLLDPGQVAVTQYFGPGTRLLVL.

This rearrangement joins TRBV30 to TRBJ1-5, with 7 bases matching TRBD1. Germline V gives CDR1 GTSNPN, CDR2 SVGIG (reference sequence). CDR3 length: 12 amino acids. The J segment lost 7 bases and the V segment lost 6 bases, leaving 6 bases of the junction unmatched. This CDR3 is CACGTERQPQHF. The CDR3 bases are TGTGCCTGCGGGACAGAGAGGCAGCCCCAGCATTTT.

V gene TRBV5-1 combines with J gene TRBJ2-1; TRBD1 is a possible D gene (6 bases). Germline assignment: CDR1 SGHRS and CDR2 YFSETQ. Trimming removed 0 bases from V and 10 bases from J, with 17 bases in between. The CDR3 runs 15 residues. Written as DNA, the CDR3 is TGCGCCAGCAGCTTGGGGGGACATCCATCGGTAGAGCAGTTCTTC. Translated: CASSLGGHPSVEQFF. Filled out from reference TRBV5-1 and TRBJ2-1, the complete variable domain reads KAGVTQTPRYLIKTRGQQVTLSCSPISGHRSVSWYQQTPGQGLQFLFEYFSETQRNKGNFPGRFSGRQFSNSRSEMNVSTLELGDSALYLCASSLGGHPSVEQFFGPGTRLTVL.

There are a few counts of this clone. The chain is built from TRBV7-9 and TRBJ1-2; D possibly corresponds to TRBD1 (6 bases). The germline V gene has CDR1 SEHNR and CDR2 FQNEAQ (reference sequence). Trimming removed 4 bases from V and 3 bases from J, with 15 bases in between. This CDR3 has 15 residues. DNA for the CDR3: TGTGCCAGCAGCTCCCGAGCGGGGGCCCACTATGGCTACACCTTC. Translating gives CASSSRAGAHYGYTF.

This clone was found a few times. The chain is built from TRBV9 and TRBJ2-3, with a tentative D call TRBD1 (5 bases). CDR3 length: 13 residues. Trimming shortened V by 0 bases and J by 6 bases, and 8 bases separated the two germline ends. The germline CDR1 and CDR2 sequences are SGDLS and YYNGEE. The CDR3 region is CASSVARADTQYF. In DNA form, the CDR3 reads TGTGCCAGCAGCGTAGCCAGGGCGGATACGCAGTATTTT.

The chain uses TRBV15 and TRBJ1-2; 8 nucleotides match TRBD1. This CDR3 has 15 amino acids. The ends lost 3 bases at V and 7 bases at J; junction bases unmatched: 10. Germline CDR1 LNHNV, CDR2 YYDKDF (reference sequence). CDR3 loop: CATSSPGGSVRGYTF. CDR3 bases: TGTGCCACCAGCAGTCCAGGGGGCTCCGTGCGTGGCTACACCTTC.

As DNA, the CDR3 is TGTGCCAGCAGCCCCCCCGAGACAGGGTCCTACGAGCAGTACTTC. Translated, it gives CASSPPETGSYEQYF. The chain couples TRBV7-2 to TRBJ2-7; TRBD1 agrees at 7 bases. V trimming: 5 bases; J trimming: 1 base; junction bases outside the gene matches: 8. Germline lookup yields CDR1 SGHTA and CDR2 FQGNSA. The CDR3 has 15 residues.

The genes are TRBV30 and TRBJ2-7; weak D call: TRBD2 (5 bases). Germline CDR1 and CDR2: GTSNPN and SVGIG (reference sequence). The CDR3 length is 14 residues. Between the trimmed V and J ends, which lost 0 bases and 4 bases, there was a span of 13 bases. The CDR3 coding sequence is TGTGCCTGGAGTGTATGGAGGTCGGTGTACGAGCAGTACTTC. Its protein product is CAWSVWRSVYEQYF.

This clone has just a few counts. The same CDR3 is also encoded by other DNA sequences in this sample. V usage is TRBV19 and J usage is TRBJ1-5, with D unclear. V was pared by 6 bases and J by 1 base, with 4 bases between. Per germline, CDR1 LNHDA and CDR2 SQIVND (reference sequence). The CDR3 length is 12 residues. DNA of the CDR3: TGTGCCAGTAGGGCAAGCAATCAGCCCCAGCATTTT. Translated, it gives CASRASNQPQHF. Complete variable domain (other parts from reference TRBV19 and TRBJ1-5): DGGITQSPKYLFRKEGQNVTLSCEQNLNHDAMYWYRQDPGQGLRLIYYSQIVNDFQKGDIAEGYSVSREKKESFPLTVTSAQKNPTAFYLCASRASNQPQHFGDGTRLSIL.

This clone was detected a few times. The CDR3, as DNA: TGTGCCAGCAGTCCAACGACTGGCTACGAGCAGTACTTC. Its translation is CASSPTTGYEQYF. The chain combines TRBV6-5 with TRBJ2-7; D gene uncertain. Trimming shortened V by 5 bases and J by 3 bases, and 11 bases separated the two germline ends. Germline V gene data show CDR1 as MNHEY and CDR2 as SVGAGI. CDR3 length: 13 amino acids.

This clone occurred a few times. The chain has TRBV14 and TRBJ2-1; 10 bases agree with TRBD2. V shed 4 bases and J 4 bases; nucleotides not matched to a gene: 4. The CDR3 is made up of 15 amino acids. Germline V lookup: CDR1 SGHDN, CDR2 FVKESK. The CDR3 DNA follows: TGTGCCAGCAGCCGAGCACTAGCGGGGTACAATGAGCAGTTCTTC. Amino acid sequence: CASSRALAGYNEQFF.